The clone carrying this T cell receptor (beta chain) was detected many times. The sample belongs to a study of early T cells in non-severe SARS-CoV-2 infection. Trimming left V 0 bases short and J 7 bases short, with 12 bases between. This CDR3 comprises 14 residues. Per germline, CDR1 MNHEY and CDR2 SVGAGI. TCRdb re-derived calls from the 5' RACE reads in MiXCR, one entry per CDR3 protein. The sample consists of over 60,000 distinct CDR3 sequences, around 13% of them appearing once. This sequence originates from an adult who was a healthcare worker with PCR-confirmed SARS-CoV-2 infection or an uninfected control (not recorded which). The sample was whole blood. V usage is TRBV6-5 and J usage is TRBJ1-2; D is possibly TRBD1 (5 bases). The CDR3 sequence is CASSYSGDRSGYTF. The DNA for the CDR3 is TGTGCCAGCAGTTACTCGGGGGATCGGAGTGGCTACACCTTC.